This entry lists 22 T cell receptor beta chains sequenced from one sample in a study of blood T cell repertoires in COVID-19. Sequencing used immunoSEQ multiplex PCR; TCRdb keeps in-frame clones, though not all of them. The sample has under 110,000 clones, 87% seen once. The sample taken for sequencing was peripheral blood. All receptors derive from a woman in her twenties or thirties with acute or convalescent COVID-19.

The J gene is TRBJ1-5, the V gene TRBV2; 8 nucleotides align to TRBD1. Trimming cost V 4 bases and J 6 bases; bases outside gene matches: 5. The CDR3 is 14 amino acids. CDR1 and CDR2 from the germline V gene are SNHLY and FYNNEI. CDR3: CASSGGTGGQPQHF. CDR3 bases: TGTGCCAGCAGTGGCGGGACAGGAGGTCAGCCCCAGCATTTT. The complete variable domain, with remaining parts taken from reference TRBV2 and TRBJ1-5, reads EPEVTQTPSHQVTQMGQEVILRCVPISNHLYFYWYRQILGQKVEFLVSFYNNEISEKSEIFDDQFSVERPDGSNFTLKIRSTKLEDSAMYFCASSGGTGGQPQHFGDGTRLSIL.

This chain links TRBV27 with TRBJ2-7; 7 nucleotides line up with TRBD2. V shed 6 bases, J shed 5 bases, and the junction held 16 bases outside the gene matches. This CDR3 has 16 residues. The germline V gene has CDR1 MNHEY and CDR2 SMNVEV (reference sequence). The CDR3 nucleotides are TGTGCCAGCAGAAGCTTTCCGCGGGGGATTCTAGACGAGCAGTACTTC. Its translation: CASRSFPRGILDEQYF.

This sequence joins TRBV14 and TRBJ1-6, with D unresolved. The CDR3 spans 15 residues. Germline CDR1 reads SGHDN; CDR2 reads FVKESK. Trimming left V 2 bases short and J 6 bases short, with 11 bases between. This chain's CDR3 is CASSQKSSLNSPLHF. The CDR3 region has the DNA TGTGCCAGCAGCCAAAAGTCCTCACTTAATTCACCCCTCCACTTT.

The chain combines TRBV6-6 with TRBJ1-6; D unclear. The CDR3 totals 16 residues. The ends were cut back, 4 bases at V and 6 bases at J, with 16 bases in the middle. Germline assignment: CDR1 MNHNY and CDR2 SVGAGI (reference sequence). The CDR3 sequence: CASSSIAGVGNSPLHF. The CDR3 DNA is TGTGCCAGCAGTTCTATCGCCGGGGTGGGTAATTCACCCCTCCACTTT.

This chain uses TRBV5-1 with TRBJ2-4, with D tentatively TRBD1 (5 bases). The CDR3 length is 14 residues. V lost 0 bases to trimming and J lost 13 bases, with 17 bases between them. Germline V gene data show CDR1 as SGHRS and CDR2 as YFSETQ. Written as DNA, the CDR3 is TGCGCCAGCAGCTTGGGCCTGTCCGACAGTTTACAGTACTTC. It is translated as CASSLGLSDSLQYF. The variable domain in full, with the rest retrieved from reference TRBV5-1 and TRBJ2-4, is KAGVTQTPRYLIKTRGQQVTLSCSPISGHRSVSWYQQTPGQGLQFLFEYFSETQRNKGNFPGRFSGRQFSNSRSEMNVSTLELGDSALYLCASSLGLSDSLQYFGAGTRLSVL.

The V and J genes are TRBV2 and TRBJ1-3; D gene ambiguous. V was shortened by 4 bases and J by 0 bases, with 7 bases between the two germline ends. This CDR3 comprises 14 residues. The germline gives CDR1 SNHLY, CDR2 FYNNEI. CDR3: CASSGESSGNTIYF. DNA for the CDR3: TGTGCCAGCAGTGGCGAGAGCTCTGGAAACACCATATATTTT.

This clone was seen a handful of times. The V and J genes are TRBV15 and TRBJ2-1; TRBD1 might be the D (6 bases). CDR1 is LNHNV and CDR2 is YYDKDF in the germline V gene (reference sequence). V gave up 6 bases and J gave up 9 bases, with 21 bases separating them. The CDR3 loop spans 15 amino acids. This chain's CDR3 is CATSPIGGSGGEQFF. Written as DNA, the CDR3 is TGTGCCACCAGTCCCATAGGGGGTAGTGGCGGTGAGCAGTTCTTC.

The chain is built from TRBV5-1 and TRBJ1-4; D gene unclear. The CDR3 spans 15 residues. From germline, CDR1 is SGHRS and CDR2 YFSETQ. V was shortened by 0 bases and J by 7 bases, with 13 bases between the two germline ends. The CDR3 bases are TGCGCCAGCAGCTTGGAAGGGTCCGGAGGTGAAAAACTGTTTTTT. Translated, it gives CASSLEGSGGEKLFF. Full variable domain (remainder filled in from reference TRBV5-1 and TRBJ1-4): KAGVTQTPRYLIKTRGQQVTLSCSPISGHRSVSWYQQTPGQGLQFLFEYFSETQRNKGNFPGRFSGRQFSNSRSEMNVSTLELGDSALYLCASSLEGSGGEKLFFGSGTQLSVL.

The DNA for the CDR3 is TGCAGTGCTAGAGATCTCGATGGCTACACCTTC. It encodes CSARDLDGYTF. The V and J genes are TRBV20-1 and TRBJ1-2; D gene ambiguous. This CDR3 comprises 11 residues. V was cut by 0 bases and J by 6 bases, with 5 bases left in between. CDR1 and CDR2 from the germline V gene are DFQATT and SNEGSKA (reference sequence).

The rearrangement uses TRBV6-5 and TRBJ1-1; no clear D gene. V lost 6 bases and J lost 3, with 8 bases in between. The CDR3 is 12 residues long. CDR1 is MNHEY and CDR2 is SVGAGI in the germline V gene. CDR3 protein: CASSPRYTEAFF. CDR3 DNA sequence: TGTGCCAGCAGCCCCCGGTACACTGAAGCTTTCTTT.

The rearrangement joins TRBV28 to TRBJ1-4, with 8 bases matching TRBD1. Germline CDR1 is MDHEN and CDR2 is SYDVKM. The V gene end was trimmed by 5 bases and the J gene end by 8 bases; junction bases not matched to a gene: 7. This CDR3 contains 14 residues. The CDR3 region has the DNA TGTGCCAGCAGTCTGACAGGGGAGAAAGAAAAACTGTTTTTT. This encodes CASSLTGEKEKLFF.

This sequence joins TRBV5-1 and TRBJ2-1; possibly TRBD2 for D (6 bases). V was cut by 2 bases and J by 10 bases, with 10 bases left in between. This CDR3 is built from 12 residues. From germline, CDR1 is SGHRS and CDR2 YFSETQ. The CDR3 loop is CASSFKAGEQFF. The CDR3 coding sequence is TGCGCCAGCAGCTTTAAGGCGGGGGAGCAGTTCTTC.

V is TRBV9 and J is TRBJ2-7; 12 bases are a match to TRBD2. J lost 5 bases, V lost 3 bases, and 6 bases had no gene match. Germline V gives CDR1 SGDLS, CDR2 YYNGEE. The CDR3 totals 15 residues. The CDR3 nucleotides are TGTGCCAGCAGCGCTGGGGCTAGCGGGGGGGACGAGCAGTACTTC. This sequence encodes CASSAGASGGDEQYF.

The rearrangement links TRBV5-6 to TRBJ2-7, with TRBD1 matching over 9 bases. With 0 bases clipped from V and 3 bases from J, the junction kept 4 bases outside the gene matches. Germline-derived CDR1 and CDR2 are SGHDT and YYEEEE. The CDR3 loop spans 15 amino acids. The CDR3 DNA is TGTGCCAGCAGCTTGGGGGACAGGGAGATCTACGAGCAGTACTTC. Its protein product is CASSLGDREIYEQYF.

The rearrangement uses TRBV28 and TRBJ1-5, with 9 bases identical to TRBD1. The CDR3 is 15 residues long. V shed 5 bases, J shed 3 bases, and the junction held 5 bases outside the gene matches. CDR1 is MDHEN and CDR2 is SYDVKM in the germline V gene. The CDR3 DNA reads TGTGCCAGCAGTCGCGACAGGGGGACCAATCAGCCCCAGCATTTT. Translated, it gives CASSRDRGTNQPQHF.

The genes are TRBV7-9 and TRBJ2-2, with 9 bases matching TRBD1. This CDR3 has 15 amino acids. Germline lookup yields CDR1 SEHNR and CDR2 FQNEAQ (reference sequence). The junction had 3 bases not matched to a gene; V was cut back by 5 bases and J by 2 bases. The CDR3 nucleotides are TGTGCCAGCAGCAGACAGGGGGATAACACCGGGGAGCTGTTTTTT. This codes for CASSRQGDNTGELFF.

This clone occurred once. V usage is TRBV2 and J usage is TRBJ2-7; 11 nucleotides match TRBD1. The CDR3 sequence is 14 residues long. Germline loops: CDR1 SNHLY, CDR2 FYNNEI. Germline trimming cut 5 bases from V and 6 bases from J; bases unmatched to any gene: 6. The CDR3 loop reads CASSPGQGVIEQYF. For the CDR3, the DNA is TGTGCCAGCAGTCCGGGACAGGGGGTGATCGAGCAGTACTTC.

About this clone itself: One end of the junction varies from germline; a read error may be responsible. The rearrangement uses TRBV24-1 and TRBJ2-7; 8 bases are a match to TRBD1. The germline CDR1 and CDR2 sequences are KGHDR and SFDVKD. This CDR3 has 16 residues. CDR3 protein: CATSSPPGTGSHEQYF. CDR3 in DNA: TGTGCCACCAGTTCCCCCCCCGGGACAGGCTCCCACGAGCAGTACTTC.

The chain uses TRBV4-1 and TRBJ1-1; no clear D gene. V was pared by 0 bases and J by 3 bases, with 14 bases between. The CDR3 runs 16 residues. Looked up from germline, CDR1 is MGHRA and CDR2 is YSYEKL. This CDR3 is CASSQDGRPRDTEAFF. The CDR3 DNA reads TGCGCCAGCAGCCAAGATGGCAGGCCAAGAGACACTGAAGCTTTCTTT.

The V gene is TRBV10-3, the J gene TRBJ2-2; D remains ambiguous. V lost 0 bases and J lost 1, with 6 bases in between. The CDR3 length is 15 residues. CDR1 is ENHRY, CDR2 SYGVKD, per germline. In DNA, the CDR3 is TGTGCCATCAGTGAGTCGCCGGGGAACACCGGGGAGCTGTTTTTT. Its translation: CAISESPGNTGELFF.

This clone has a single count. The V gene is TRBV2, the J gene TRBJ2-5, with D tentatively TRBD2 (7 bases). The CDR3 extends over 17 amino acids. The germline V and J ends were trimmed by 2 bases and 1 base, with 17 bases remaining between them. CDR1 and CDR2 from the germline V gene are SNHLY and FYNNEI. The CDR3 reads CASSEPLGGGAQETQYF. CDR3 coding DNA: TGTGCCAGCAGTGAACCTCTGGGGGGGGGCGCCCAAGAGACCCAGTACTTC.

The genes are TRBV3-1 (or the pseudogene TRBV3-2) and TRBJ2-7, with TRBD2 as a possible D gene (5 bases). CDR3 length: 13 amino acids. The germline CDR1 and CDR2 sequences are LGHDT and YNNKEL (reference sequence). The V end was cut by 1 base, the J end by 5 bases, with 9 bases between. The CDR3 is CASSQVGRDEQYF. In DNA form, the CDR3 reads TGTGCCAGCAGCCAAGTAGGGCGGGACGAGCAGTACTTC.